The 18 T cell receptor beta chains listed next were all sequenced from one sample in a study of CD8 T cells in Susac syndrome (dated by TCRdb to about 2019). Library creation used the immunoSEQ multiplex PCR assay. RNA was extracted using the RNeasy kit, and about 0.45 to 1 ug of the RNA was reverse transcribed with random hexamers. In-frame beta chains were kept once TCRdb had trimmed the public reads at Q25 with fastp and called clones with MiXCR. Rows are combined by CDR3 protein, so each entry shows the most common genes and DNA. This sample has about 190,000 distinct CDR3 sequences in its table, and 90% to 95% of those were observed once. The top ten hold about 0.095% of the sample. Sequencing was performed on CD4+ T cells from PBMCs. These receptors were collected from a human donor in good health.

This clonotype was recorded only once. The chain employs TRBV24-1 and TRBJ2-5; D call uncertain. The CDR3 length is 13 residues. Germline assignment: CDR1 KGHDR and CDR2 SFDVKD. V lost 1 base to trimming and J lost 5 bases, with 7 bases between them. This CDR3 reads CATSDLPSETQYF. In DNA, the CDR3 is TGTGCCACCAGTGATTTACCCTCGGAGACCCAGTACTTC.

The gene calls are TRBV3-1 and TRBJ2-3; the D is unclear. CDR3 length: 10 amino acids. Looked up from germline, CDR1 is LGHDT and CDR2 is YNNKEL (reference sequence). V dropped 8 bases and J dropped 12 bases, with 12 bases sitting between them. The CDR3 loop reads CASADVIQYF. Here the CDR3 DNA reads TGTGCCAGCGCCGATGTAATCCAGTATTTT.

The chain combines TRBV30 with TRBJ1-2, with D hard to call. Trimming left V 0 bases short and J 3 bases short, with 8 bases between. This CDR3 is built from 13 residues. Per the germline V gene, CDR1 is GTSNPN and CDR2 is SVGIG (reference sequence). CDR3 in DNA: TGTGCCTGGAGTGTCGGGCCTTACTATGGCTACACCTTC. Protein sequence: CAWSVGPYYGYTF. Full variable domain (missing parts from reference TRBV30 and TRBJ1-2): SQTIHQWPATLVQPVGSPLSLECTVEGTSNPNLYWYRQAAGRGLQLLFYSVGIGQISSEVPQNLSASRPQDRQFILSSKKLLLSDSGFYLCAWSVGPYYGYTFGSGTRLTVV.

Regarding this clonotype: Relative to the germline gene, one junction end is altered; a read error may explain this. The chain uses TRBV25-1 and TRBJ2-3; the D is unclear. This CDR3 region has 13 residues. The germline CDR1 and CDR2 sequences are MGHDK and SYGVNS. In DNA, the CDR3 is TGTGCCAGCAGGGAATCCAACGGAGATACGCAGTATTTT. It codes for CASRESNGDTQYF.

CDR3 DNA sequence: TGTGCCAGCTCACCAGTACAGACTACAGATACGCAGTATTTT. Residues: CASSPVQTTDTQYF. The chain is built from TRBV18 and TRBJ2-3, with no clear D. V shed 2 bases and J shed 3 bases, with 9 bases lying between them. Germline loops: CDR1 KGHSH, CDR2 LQKENI. The CDR3 covers 14 residues.

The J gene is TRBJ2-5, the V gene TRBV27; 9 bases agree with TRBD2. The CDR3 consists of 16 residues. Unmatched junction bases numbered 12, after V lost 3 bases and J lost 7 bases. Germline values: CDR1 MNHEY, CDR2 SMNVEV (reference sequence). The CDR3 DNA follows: TGTGCCAGCAGTTTTGGAATAGCGGGAGTAGTGGGGACCCAGTACTTC. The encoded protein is CASSFGIAGVVGTQYF.

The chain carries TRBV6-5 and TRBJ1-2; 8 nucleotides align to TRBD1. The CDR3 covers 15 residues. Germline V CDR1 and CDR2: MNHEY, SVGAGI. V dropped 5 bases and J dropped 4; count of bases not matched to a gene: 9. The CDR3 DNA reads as TGTGCCAGCAGTCCCAATGGACAGGGCCTCTATGGCTACACCTTC. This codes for CASSPNGQGLYGYTF.

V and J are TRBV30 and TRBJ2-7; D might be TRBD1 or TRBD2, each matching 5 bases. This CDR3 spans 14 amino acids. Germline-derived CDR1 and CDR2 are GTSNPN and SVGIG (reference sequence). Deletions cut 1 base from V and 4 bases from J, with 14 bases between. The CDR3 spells CAWSGQGVTYEQYV. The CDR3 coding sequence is TGTGCCTGGAGTGGCCAGGGAGTAACTTACGAGCAGTACGTC.

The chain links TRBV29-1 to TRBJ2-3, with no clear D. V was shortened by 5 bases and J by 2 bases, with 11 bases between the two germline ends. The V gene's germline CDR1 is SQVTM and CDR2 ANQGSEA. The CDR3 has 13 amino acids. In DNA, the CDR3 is TGCAGCGTTCGAACTGGATACACAGATACGCAGTATTTT. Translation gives CSVRTGYTDTQYF.

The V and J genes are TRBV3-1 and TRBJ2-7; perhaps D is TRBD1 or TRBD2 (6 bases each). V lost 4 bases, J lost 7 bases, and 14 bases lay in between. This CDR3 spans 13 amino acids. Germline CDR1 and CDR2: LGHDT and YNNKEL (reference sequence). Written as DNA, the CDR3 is TGTGCCAGCAGCCTAAACCGGGGGCGGGAGCAGTACTTC. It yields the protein CASSLNRGREQYF.

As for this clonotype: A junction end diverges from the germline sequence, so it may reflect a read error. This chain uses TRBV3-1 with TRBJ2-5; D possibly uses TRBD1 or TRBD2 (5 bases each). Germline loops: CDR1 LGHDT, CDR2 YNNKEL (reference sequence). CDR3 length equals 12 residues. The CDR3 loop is CASNQWGETQYF. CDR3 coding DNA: TGTGCCAGCAACCAATGGGGGGAGACCCAGTACTTC.

Written as DNA, the CDR3 is TGTGCCAGCAGCGTCTCTAGCAGGGTCTCTGGCTACACCTTC. Its translation is CASSVSSRVSGYTF. The chain joins TRBV9 to TRBJ1-2; D may be TRBD1 (5 bases). V lost 2 bases to trimming and J lost 7 bases, with 15 bases between them. The CDR3 is made up of 14 amino acids. Per the germline V gene, CDR1 is SGDLS and CDR2 is YYNGEE.

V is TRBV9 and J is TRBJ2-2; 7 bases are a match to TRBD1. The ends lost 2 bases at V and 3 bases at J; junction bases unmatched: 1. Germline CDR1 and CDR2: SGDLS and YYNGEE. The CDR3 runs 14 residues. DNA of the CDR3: TGTGCCAGCAGCGTTACAGGGGACACCGGGGAGCTGTTTTTT. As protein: CASSVTGDTGELFF.

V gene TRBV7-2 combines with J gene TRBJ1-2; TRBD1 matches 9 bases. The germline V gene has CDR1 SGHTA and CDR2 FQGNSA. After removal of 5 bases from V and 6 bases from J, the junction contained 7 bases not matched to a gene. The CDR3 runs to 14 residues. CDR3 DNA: TGTGCCAGCAGCACCAGGACAGGGGTTGATGGCTACACCTTC. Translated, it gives CASSTRTGVDGYTF.

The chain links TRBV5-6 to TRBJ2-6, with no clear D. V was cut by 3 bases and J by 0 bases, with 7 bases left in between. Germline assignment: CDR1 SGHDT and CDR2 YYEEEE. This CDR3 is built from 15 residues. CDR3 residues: CASSSRPSGANVLTF. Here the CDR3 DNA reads TGTGCCAGCAGCTCCCGGCCCTCTGGGGCCAACGTCCTGACTTTC.

CDR3 region: CASSLGGDRRADTQYF. CDR3 sequence (DNA): TGTGCCAGCAGTTTGGGGGGGGACCGGAGGGCAGATACGCAGTATTTT. The rearrangement uses TRBV6-2 or TRBV6-3 and TRBJ2-3; 7 positions match TRBD2. The CDR3 contains 16 residues. CDR1 is MNHEY and CDR2 is SVGEGT in the germline V gene. J was trimmed by 4 bases and V by 4 bases; bases with no gene match: 11.

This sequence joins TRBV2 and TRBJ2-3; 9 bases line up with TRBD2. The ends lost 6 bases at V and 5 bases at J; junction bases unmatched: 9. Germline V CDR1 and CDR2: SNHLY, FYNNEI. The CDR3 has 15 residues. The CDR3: CASSAERGGEDTQYF. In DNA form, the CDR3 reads TGTGCCAGCAGCGCGGAGCGCGGGGGGGAAGATACGCAGTATTTT.

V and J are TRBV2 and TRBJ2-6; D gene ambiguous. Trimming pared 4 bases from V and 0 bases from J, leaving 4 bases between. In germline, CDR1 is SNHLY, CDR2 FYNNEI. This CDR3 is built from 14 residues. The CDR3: CASSGYSGANVLTF. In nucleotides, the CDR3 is TGTGCCAGCAGTGGATACTCTGGGGCCAACGTCCTGACTTTC. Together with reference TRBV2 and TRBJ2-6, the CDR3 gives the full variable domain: EPEVTQTPSHQVTQMGQEVILRCVPISNHLYFYWYRQILGQKVEFLVSFYNNEISEKSEIFDDQFSVERPDGSNFTLKIRSTKLEDSAMYFCASSGYSGANVLTFGAGSRLTVL.